Shown below are 9 T cell receptor beta chains from a single sample sequenced in a study of T cell repertoires in cytomegalovirus infection. MiXCR was run by TCRdb on the reads, yielding one entry per CDR3 protein. The sample lists around 300,000 distinct CDR3 sequences, 20% to 30% occurring once. Antigen specificity for these receptors is unknown. Sequenced material: cultured PBMCs, taken from culture after CMV antigen stimulation. Receptor source: a human donor in good health (CMV status not recorded). Some clones in this sample may be carry-over from other donors' samples.

This clonotype was picked up a small number of times. The gene calls are TRBV6-8 and TRBJ2-3; D possibly uses TRBD1 or TRBD2 (5 bases each). CDR3 length equals 13 residues. The germline CDR1 and CDR2 sequences are MNHGY and SAAAGT. Trimming stripped 8 bases from V and 0 bases from J, with 9 bases between. The CDR3 region is CASRWDSTDTQYF. For the CDR3, the DNA is TGTGCCAGCCGCTGGGACAGCACAGATACGCAGTATTTT.

This clonotype has a handful of counts. The rearrangement joins TRBV7-2 to TRBJ1-2; D gene uncertain. This CDR3 has 15 residues. Germline V CDR1 and CDR2: SGHTA, FQGNSA. Trimming removed 5 bases at V and 2 bases at J, with 15 bases between. The CDR3 here is CASSPTASLNYGYTF. DNA of the CDR3: TGTGCCAGCAGCCCTACAGCTTCCTTAAACTATGGCTACACCTTC.

CDR3 amino acids: CASRSGLSYEQYV. The CDR3 region has the DNA TGTGCCAGCAGATCAGGGTTGTCCTACGAGCAGTACGTC. This chain connects TRBV6-1 to TRBJ2-7, with D possibly matching TRBD1 (5 bases). Looked up from germline, CDR1 is MNHNS and CDR2 is SASEGT. V was shortened by 6 bases and J by 1 base, with 10 bases between the two germline ends. This CDR3 region has 13 residues.

This clonotype was observed at least ten times. The V gene is TRBV19, the J gene TRBJ1-2; D might be TRBD1 (5 bases). This CDR3 has 13 amino acids. Looked up from germline, CDR1 is LNHDA and CDR2 is SQIVND (reference sequence). Trimming removed 6 bases from V and 5 bases from J, with 13 bases in between. Here the CDR3 reads CASSPDSLYGYTF. Written as DNA, the CDR3 is TGTGCCAGTAGCCCTGACAGTTTATATGGCTACACCTTC. The variable domain in full, completed from reference TRBV19 and TRBJ1-2, reads DGGITQSPKYLFRKEGQNVTLSCEQNLNHDAMYWYRQDPGQGLRLIYYSQIVNDFQKGDIAEGYSVSREKKESFPLTVTSAQKNPTAFYLCASSPDSLYGYTFGSGTRLTVV.

This clonotype has a single count. This chain links TRBV12-3 or TRBV12-4 with TRBJ1-2; D uncertain. The CDR3 runs 9 residues. Trimming cost V 8 bases and J 6 bases, with 4 bases left between them. The CDR3 sequence: CASGNGYTF. As DNA, the CDR3 is TGTGCCAGCGGTAATGGCTACACCTTC.

The rearrangement uses TRBV29-1 and TRBJ2-3, with D possibly being TRBD2 (5 bases). V lost 2 bases and J lost 1, with 10 bases in between. This CDR3 contains 14 residues. Germline CDR1 reads SQVTM; CDR2 reads ANQGSEA. CDR3 DNA sequence: TGCAGCGTTGAAACGAGGGTGGGCACAGATACGCAGTATTTT. Its protein is CSVETRVGTDTQYF.

This clonotype has ten or more counts. The chain recombines TRBV27 with TRBJ1-5; the D gene is possibly TRBD1 (6 bases). V was clipped by 6 bases and J by 1 base, with 10 bases between them. Germline CDR1 and CDR2: MNHEY and SMNVEV (reference sequence). The CDR3 length is 14 residues. CDR3 in DNA: TGTGCCAGCAGAAACAGGGAAAGCAATCAGCCCCAGCATTTT. Amino acids: CASRNRESNQPQHF.

This clonotype was picked up one time. The V call is TRBV6-1, the J call TRBJ2-7; D is unclear. This CDR3 has 13 residues. V was clipped by 6 bases and J by 3 bases, with 12 bases between them. From germline, CDR1 is MNHNS and CDR2 SASEGT. The CDR3 sequence: CASSDRLHYEQYV. CDR3 nucleotides: TGTGCCAGCAGCGACCGACTCCACTACGAGCAGTACGTC.

This clonotype was found many times. This chain joins TRBV7-2 and TRBJ2-3; 13 bases are shared with TRBD2. V gave up 5 bases and J gave up 6 bases; unmatched junction bases: 8. This CDR3 is 16 amino acids long. Looked up from germline, CDR1 is SGHTA and CDR2 is FQGNSA. The CDR3: CASSPGLAGVGDTQYF. CDR3 bases: TGTGCCAGCAGCCCCGGACTAGCGGGAGTAGGCGATACGCAGTATTTT.